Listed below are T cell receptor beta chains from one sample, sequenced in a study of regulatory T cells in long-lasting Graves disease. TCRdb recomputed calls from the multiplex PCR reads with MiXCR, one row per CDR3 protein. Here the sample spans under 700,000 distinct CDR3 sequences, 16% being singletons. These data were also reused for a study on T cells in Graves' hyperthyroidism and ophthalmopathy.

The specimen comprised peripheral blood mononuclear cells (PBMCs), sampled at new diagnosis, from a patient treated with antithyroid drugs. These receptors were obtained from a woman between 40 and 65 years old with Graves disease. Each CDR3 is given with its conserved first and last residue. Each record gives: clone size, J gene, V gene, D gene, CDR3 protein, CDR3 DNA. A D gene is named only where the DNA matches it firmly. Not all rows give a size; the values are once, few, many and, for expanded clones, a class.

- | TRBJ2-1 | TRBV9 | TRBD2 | CAGSVGLAGDEQFF | TGTGCCGGCAGCGTGGGGCTAGCGGGAGATGAGCAGTTCTTC
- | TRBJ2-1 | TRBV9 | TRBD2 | CASSVAGGDYNEQFF | TGTGCCAGCAGCGTAGCGGGGGGGGACTACAATGAGCAGTTCTTC
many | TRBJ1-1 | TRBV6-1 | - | CASSESVNTEAFF | TGTGCCAGCAGTGAGTCCGTGAACACTGAAGCTTTCTTT
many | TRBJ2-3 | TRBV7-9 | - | CASSLVGKVSSTDTQYF | TGTGCCAGCAGCTTAGTAGGGAAAGTCTCTAGCACAGATACGCAGTATTTT
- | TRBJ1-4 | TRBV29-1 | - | CSVRDGATNEKLFF | TGCAGCGTCCGGGACGGTGCAACTAATGAAAAACTGTTTTTT
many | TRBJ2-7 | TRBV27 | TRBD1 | CASSFAGTGAYEQYF | TGTGCCAGCAGTTTCGCCGGGACAGGGGCCTACGAGCAGTACTTC
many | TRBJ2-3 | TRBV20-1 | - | CSARRPAGTDTQYF | TGCAGTGCTAGAAGGCCCGCGGGCACAGATACGCAGTATTTT
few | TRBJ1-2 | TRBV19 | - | CASNVGAAVAYGYTF | TGTGCCAGTAACGTTGGAGCGGCCGTAGCCTACGGCTACACCTTC
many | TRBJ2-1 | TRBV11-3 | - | CASSWGGSINEQFF | TGTGCCAGCAGCTGGGGGGGCTCCATCAATGAGCAGTTCTTC
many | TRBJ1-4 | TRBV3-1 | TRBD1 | CASSQGTTGTGDEKLFF | TGTGCCAGCAGCCAAGGAACTACCGGGACAGGGGATGAAAAACTGTTTTTT
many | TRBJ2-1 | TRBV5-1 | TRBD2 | CASSPLTSGGVDEQFF | TGCGCCAGCAGCCCACTTACTAGCGGGGGGGTCGATGAGCAGTTCTTC
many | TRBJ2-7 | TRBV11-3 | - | CASSLDVLSKQYF | TGTGCCAGCAGCTTAGATGTTTTGAGTAAGCAGTACTTC
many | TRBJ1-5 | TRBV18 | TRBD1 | CASSPGRTGVNQPQHF | TGTGCCAGCTCACCGGGACGGACAGGGGTCAATCAGCCCCAGCATTTT
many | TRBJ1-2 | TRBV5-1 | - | CASSLVVGNYGYTF | TGCGCCAGCAGCTTGGTGGTGGGGAACTATGGCTACACCTTC
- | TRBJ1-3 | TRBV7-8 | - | CASRDLRGNTIYF | TGTGCCAGCAGAGACCTGAGAGGAAACACCATATATTTT
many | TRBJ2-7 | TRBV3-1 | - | CASSFRTATYEQYF | TGTGCCAGCAGCTTCCGGACAGCAACCTACGAGCAGTACTTC
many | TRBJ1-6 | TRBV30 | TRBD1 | CAWNRDRDNSPLHF | TGTGCCTGGAACCGGGACAGGGACAATTCACCCCTCCACTTT
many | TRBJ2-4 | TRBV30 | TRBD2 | CAWIPGGGTKNIQYF | TGTGCCTGGATCCCCGGGGGGGGAACCAAAAACATTCAGTACTTC
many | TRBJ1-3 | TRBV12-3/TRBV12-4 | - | CASRAQGSSGNTIYF | TGTGCCAGCAGAGCCCAGGGGAGCTCTGGAAACACCATATATTTT
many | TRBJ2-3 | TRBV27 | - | CASRGGGLGADTQYF | TGTGCCAGCCGCGGCGGTGGGTTAGGCGCAGATACGCAGTATTTT
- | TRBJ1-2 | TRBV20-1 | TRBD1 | CSARDRDRVYGYTF | TGCAGTGCTAGAGACCGGGACAGGGTTTATGGCTACACCTTC
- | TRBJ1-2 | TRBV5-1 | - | CASSLSLGLYGYTF | TGCGCCAGCAGCTTGTCCTTGGGGCTCTATGGCTACACCTTC
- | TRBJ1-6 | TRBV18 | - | CASSPEGRGSPLHF | TGTGCCAGCTCACCAGAAGGGAGGGGTTCACCCCTCCACTTT
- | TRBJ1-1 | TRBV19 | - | CASGEQGKGTEAFF | TGTGCCAGTGGTGAACAGGGTAAGGGCACTGAAGCTTTCTTT
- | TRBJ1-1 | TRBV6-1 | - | CASKDPNTEAFF | TGTGCCAGCAAAGACCCGAACACTGAAGCTTTCTTT
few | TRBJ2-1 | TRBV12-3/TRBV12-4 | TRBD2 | CASSPGGGSEFF | TGTGCCAGCAGCCCCGGGGGGGGGAGTGAGTTCTTC
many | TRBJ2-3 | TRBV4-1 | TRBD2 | CASSQDPSGSDTQYF | TGCGCCAGCAGCCAAGACCCTAGCGGATCAGATACGCAGTATTTT
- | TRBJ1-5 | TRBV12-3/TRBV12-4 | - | CASSAWDTYSNQPQHF | TGTGCCAGCAGTGCCTGGGACACTTATAGCAATCAGCCCCAGCATTTT
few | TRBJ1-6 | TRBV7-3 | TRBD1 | CASSKATGVNSPLHF | TGTGCCAGCAGCAAGGCGACAGGGGTGAATTCACCCCTCCACTTT
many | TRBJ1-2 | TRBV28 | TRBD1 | CASRTGQGFYGYTF | TGTGCCAGCAGAACGGGACAGGGATTCTATGGCTACACCTTC
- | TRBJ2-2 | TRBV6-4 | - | CASSDRADSNTGELFF | TGTGCCAGCAGTGACAGGGCAGACTCGAACACCGGGGAGCTGTTTTTT
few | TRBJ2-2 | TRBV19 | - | CASSSFSSGVLPGELFF | TGTGCCAGTAGTAGTTTCAGTTCAGGGGTACTCCCCGGGGAGCTGTTTTTT
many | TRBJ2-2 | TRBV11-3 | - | CASSPSSGTTAGELFF | TGTGCCAGCAGCCCCTCCTCCGGGACAACCGCCGGGGAGCTGTTTTTT
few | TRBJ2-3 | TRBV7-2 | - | CASSLWRDTQYF | TGTGCCAGCAGCTTATGGCGGGATACGCAGTATTTT
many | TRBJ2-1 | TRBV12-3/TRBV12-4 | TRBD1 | CASSRIPQGYHNEQFF | TGTGCCAGCAGTCGCATTCCACAGGGGTACCACAATGAGCAGTTCTTC
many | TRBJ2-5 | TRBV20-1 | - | CSARGVGDMQETQYF | TGCAGTGCTAGAGGGGTGGGGGACATGCAAGAGACCCAGTACTTC
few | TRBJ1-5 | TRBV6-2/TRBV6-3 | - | CASSSSGYQPQHF | TGTGCCAGCAGTTCCTCCGGGTATCAGCCCCAGCATTTT
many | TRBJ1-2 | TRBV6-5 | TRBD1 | CASSYAGQGNYGYTF | TGTGCCAGCAGTTACGCGGGACAGGGAAACTATGGCTACACCTTC
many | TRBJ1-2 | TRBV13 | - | CASSLFGSGYTF | TGTGCCAGCAGCTTGTTCGGGAGCGGCTACACCTTC
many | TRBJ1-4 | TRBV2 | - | CASSEKGRLFF | TGTGCCAGCAGTGAAAAGGGGAGACTGTTTTTT
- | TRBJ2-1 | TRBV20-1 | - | CSARGGAGEQFF | TGCAGTGCTAGGGGGGGGGCAGGTGAGCAGTTCTTC
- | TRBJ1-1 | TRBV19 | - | CASMGGEAFF | TGTGCCAGTATGGGCGGTGAAGCTTTCTTT
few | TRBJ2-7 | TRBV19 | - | CASSIQGANYEQYF | TGTGCCAGTAGTATTCAGGGAGCGAACTACGAGCAGTACTTC
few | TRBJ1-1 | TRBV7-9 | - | CASSLYGTTEAFF | TGTGCCAGCAGCTTATACGGGACCACTGAAGCTTTCTTT
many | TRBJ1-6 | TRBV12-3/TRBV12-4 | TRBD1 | CASRRTGAGSPLHF | TGTGCCAGCAGGCGGACAGGGGCAGGCTCACCCCTCCACTTT
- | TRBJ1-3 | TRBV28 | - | CASSLERGSGNTIYF | TGTGCCAGCAGTTTAGAGAGAGGCTCTGGAAACACCATATATTTT
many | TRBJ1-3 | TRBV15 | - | CATSTGGGNMPIGNTIYF | TGTGCCACCAGCACTGGGGGGGGGAATATGCCGATCGGAAACACCATATATTTT
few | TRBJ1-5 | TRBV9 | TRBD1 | CASSAPGQGSKGNQPQHF | TGTGCCAGCAGCGCTCCGGGACAGGGATCTAAGGGCAATCAGCCCCAGCATTTT
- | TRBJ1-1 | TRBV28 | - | CASSVPYRNGEAFF | TGTGCCAGCAGTGTCCCATACAGAAATGGTGAAGCTTTCTTT
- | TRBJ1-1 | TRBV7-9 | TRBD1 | CASSRPGTGVNTEAFF | TGTGCCAGCAGCCGTCCCGGGACAGGGGTGAACACTGAAGCTTTCTTT
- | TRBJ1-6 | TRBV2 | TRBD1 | CASSVPRTGGSSPLHF | TGTGCCAGCAGTGTTCCCCGGACAGGGGGCAGTTCACCCCTCCACTTT
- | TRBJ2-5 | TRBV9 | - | CASSVGGAIQETQYF | TGTGCCAGCAGCGTAGGCGGGGCCATTCAAGAGACCCAGTACTTC
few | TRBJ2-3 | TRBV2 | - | CASRRGADTQYF | TGTGCCAGCAGGAGGGGGGCAGATACGCAGTATTTT
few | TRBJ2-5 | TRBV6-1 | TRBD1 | CASIGSRQGDQETQYF | TGTGCCAGCATTGGAAGCCGACAGGGGGATCAAGAGACCCAGTACTTC
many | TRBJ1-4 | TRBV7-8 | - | CASSMSEAGEKLFF | TGTGCCAGCAGCATGAGTGAGGCAGGCGAAAAACTGTTTTTT
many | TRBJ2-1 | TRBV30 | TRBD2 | CAFRLAGAYNEQFF | TGTGCCTTCCGACTAGCGGGGGCCTACAATGAGCAGTTCTTC